This TCR beta chain came from a study of shared clonotypes between healthy human individuals (TCRdb year 2020). For context, the study as a whole: The cohort comprised a couple of women and a few men aged 18 to 49 years. For each donor, CD4 naive and CD4 memory were each given three plates, CD8 naive was given two plates, and CD8 memory was given one plate. To estimate repertoire size and how much clonotypes are shared between individuals, the study performed deep sequencing of blood TCR repertoires from a few healthy adults. To increase sequencing depth and limit assay-specific biases, TCR repertoire library preparation and sequencing were carried out by different laboratories using diverse techniques. Between about 0.94 and 8.9 billion PBMCs per donor were obtained by leukapheresis.

The cysteine opens and the phenylalanine closes a CDR3 of 16 amino acids. The entry retains the CDR3 DNA only, 48 bases that are in frame from base 1. For CDR1 and CDR2, the germline V gene lists ENHRY and SYGVKD. Trimming leaves V shorter by 2 bases and J shorter by 2 bases, with the junction holding 7 bases beyond the gene matches. For the CD8 naive samples, CD45RO-negative cells were positively selected for CCR7, yielding a CD45RA+CCR7+ population from which TemRA cells were excluded. Healthy HIV-negative adults with no recently reported acute infections or vaccinations were included as donors. Every donor was a Caucasian adult residing in Nashville, Tennessee, USA. After blood collection by leukapheresis, PBMCs were isolated using Ficoll-Histopaque density gradient centrifugation and then cryopreserved in the vapor phase of liquid nitrogen. Purity and quantity of every magnetically sorted T cell population were checked by analytical flow cytometry. Each sorted fraction had its genomic DNA isolated and then quantified by UV absorbance on a Nanodrop 2000c.

To note about this clone: What this receptor recognizes is not known. The record has no base qualities; no much larger clone is one base away.

Using the deep immunoSEQ assay, multiplex PCR amplified TCR CDR3 regions from genomic DNA. Extracted genomic DNA from each cell subset was distributed evenly across all wells of several immunoSEQ 96-well plates, and each plate was treated as a replicate. For sorted subsets, roughly 190 ng of genomic DNA, equivalent to around 30,000 T cell genomes, went into each replicate PCR. Purified libraries were quantified with a Qubit 3.0 fluorometer, sized on a Bioanalyzer 2100, and re-quantified with the KAPA Library Quantification kit. A separate single-read 150-cycle Illumina NextSeq 550 flow cell was used to sequence each immunoSEQ 96-well plate. The paper's data handling went like this. Because only junctional sequences without quality scores were contained in the immunoSEQ output, filtering matching that applied to full-length reads could not be performed. Sequences were annotated with PyIR, a Python wrapper for IgBLAST v1.9, using IMGT germline references to assign V/J genes and CDR3. Reads were removed for weak V/J assignments (E-value above 1e-6), missing CDR3, stop codons, out-of-frame junctions, or ambiguous translated residues. V3J clonotypes were defined by identical inferred V gene, J gene, and CDR3 amino acid sequence. To compute the percentage overlap between repertoires, the number of shared unique clonotypes was divided by the size of the smaller repertoire. Three approaches were used to assess repertoire richness: RTK rarefaction, the Chao1 estimator, and Recon v2.1 estimates of unobserved clonotypes. Generation probabilities were computed with OLGA for all TCRbeta clonotypes obtained by the gDNA method from several donors. Drawn from immuneACCESS, this table holds only the in-frame rearrangements with V and J called that TCRdb kept. Clones are partly lost; checked studies trace under half to an unresolved V gene and leave the rest unexplained. The V and J calls and clone size are taken from that table; D and trimming were inferred from the DNA. For this sample there are about 870,000 clones; 80% to 95% appear just once. In total, the top ten clones hold 24% of the sample.

Beyond this particular receptor, the publication reports: Sampling was restricted to blood, and TCR repertoires in tissues likely differ from the TCR repertoires found in blood. Rarefaction of sorted-subset datasets indicated incomplete sequencing despite the large sequencing depth. Naive subsets generally had larger estimated clonotype richness than memory subsets did. Sharing across four donors was observed for 4.5% to 6.5% of naive CD4, 3.5% of naive CD8, about 2.3% of memory CD4, and around 0.4% of memory CD8 clonotypes. Compared with non-shared clonotypes, clonotypes shared by all four sorted-subset donors had higher generation probabilities. The small number of donors limited the genetic and exposure-history diversity represented. Pairwise subsampling led to the expectation that sequencing depth would affect the degree of clonotype sharing among donors.

The chain employs TRBV10-3 and TRBJ2-3, with 7 junctional bases fitting TRBD1. This clonotype was obtained from a man aged 25-45 years in good health. The sequencing input was naive CD8+ T cells sorted from blood. The sample's cell subset or site label is to be understood as: CD45RA+CCR7+. CDR3 protein: CAISEPGDRYTDTQYF. In nucleotide form, the sequence is TGTGCCATCAGTGAGCCAGGGGACAGATACACAGATACGCAGTATTTT.